The T cell receptor (beta chain) described here comes from a study of blood T cell repertoires in COVID-19. Turning to the study itself: Sites in the United States, Italy and Spain provided acute and convalescent COVID-19 samples. Sources were T cells, B-cell-depleted T cells, or PBMCs; the material itself was cDNA or gDNA.

Per the germline V gene, CDR1 is MRHNA and CDR2 is SNTAGT. CDR3 length: 17 amino acids. Trimming cost V 3 bases and J 11 bases, with 26 bases left between them. Original handling: From reference gene primer amplification, estimates of nucleated cell counts were derived. Assay used: immunoSEQ multiplex PCR; TCRdb lists only in-frame clones, some missing. From that table come the V and J calls and clone size; the DNA was used to work out D and trimming. The table includes about 80,000 clones, 70% to 85% detected once. Specimen: peripheral blood. The receptor was isolated from a human donor in a cohort sampled during active COVID-19. The chain joins TRBV6-4 to TRBJ2-1, with D perhaps TRBD1 (6 bases). The CDR3 bases are TGTGCCAGCAGTGAATTCGCCTCGCCGTCAGGGGCCTTCCAGCAGTTCTTC. Translating it yields CASSEFASPSGAFQQFF.